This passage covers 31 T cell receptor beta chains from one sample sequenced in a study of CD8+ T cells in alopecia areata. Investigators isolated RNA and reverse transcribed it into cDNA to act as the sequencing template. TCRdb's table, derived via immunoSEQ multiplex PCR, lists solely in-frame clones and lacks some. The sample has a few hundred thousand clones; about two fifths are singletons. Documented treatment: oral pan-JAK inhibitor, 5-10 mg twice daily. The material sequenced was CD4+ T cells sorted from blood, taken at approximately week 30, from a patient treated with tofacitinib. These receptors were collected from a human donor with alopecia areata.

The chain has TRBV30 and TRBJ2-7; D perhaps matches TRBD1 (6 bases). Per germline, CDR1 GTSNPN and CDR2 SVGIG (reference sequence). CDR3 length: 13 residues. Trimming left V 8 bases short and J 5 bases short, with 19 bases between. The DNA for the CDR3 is TGTGCCGTCACCGGGACACCGTTACACGAGCAGTACTTC. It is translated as CAVTGTPLHEQYF.

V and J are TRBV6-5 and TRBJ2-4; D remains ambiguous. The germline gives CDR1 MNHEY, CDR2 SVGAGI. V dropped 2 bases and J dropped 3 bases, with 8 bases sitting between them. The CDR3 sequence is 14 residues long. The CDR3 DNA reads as TGTGCCAGCAGTTACGTCAGGAGCAAAAACATTCAGTACTTC. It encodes CASSYVRSKNIQYF.

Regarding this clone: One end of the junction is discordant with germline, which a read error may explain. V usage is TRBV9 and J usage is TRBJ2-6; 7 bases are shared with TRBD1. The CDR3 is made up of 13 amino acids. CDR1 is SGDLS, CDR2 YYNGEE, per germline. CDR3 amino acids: CASSVDSRTGPYF. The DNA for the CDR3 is TGTGCCAGCAGCGTAGATTCCAGGACAGGCCCCTATTTC.

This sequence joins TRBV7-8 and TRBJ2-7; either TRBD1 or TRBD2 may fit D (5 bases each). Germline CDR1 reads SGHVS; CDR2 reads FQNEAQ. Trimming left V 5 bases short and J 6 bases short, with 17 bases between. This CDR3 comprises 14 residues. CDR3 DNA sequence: TGTGCCAGCAGCCTCCGGGACCCCTCCCGCGAGCAGTACTTC. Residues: CASSLRDPSREQYF.

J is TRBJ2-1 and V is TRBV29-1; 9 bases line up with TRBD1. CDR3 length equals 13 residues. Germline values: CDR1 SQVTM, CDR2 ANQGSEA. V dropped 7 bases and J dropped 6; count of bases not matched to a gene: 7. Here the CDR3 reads CSGRQGVFNEQFF. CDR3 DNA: TGCAGCGGCAGACAGGGGGTTTTCAATGAGCAGTTCTTC.

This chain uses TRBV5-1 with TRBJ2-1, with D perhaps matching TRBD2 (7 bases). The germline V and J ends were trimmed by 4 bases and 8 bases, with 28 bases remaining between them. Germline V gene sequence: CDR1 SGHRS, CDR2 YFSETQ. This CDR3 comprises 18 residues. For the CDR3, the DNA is TGCGCCAGCAGCCAGTCCCCTAGGGGGGGGGCATTTCACCATGAGCAGTTCTTC. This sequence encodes CASSQSPRGGAFHHEQFF.

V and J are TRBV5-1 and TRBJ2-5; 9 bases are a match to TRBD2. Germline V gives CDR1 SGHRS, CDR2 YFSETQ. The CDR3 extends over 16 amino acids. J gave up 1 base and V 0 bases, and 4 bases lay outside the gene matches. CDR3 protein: CASSLASSGGQETQYF. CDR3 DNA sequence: TGCGCCAGCAGCTTGGCCAGTAGCGGGGGCCAAGAGACCCAGTACTTC.

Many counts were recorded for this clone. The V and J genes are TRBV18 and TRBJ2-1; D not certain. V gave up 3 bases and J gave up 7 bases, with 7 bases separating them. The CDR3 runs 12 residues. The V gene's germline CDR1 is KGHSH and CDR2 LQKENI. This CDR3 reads CASSPHANEQFF. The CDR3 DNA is TGTGCCAGCTCACCTCACGCTAATGAGCAGTTCTTC.

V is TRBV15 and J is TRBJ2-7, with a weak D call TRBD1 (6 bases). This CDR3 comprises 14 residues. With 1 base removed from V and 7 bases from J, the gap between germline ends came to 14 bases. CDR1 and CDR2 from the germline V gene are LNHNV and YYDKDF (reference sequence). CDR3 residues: CATSRARGGREQYF. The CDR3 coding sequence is TGTGCCACCAGCAGAGCCAGGGGCGGTAGGGAGCAGTACTTC.

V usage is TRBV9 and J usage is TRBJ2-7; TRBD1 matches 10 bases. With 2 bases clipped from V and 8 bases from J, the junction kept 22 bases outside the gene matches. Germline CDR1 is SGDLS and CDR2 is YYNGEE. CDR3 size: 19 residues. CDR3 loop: CASSVWDRGLTPLGKKQYF. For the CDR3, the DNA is TGTGCCAGCAGCGTCTGGGACAGGGGTCTCACACCTTTGGGGAAAAAGCAGTACTTC.

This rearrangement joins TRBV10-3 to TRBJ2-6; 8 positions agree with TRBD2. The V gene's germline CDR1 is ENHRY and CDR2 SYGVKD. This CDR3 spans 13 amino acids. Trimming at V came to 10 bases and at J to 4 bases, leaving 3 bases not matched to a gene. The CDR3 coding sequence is TGTGCCAGTAGCGGGACAGGGGCCAACGTCCTGACTTTC. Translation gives CASSGTGANVLTF.

The CDR3: CASSEGGQSNQPQHF. CDR3 nucleotide sequence: TGTGCCAGCAGTGAAGGGGGACAGAGCAATCAGCCCCAGCATTTT. The chain carries TRBV2 and TRBJ1-5; 7 bases align to TRBD1. Per the germline V gene, CDR1 is SNHLY and CDR2 is FYNNEI. The CDR3 runs 15 residues. After removal of 1 base from V and 1 base from J, the junction contained 1 base not matched to a gene.

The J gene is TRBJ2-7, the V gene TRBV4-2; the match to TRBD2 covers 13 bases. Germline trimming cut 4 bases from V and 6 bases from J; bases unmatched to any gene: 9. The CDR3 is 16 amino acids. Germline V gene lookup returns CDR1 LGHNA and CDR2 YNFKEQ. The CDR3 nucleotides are TGTGCCAGCAGCCCGACTAGCGGGGGGCGTGTGGGCGAGCAGTACTTC. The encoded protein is CASSPTSGGRVGEQYF.

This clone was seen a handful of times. The CDR3 DNA sequence: TGTGCCAGCAGCTCTCAGAGCTACGGGGAGCTGTTTTTT. It yields the protein CASSSQSYGELFF. The chain links TRBV7-3 to TRBJ2-2, with no clear D. The V end was cut by 4 bases, the J end by 7 bases, with 10 bases between. Germline CDR1 reads SGHTA; CDR2 reads FQGTGA. The CDR3 covers 13 residues.

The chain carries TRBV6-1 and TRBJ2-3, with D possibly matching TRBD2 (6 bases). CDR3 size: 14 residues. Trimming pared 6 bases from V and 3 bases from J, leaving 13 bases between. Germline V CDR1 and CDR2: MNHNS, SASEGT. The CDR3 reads CASRMGLSTDTQYF. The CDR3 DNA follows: TGTGCCAGCAGAATGGGACTTTCGACAGATACGCAGTATTTT.

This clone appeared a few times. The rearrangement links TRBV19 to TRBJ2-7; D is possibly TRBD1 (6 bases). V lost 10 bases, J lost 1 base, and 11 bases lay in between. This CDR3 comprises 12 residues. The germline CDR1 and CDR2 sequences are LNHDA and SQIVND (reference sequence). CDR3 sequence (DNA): TGTGCCACCAAGGGACAATCCTACGAGCAGTACTTC. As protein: CATKGQSYEQYF.

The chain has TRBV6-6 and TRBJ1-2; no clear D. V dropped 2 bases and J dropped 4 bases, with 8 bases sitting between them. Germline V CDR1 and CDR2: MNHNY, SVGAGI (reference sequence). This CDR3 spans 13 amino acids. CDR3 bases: TGTGCCAGCAGTTACACGGATGTCTATGGCTACACCTTC. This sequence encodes CASSYTDVYGYTF.

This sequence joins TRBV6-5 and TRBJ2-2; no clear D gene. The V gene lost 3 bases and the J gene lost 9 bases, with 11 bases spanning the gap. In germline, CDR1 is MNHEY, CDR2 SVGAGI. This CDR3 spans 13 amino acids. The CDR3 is CASSYEKGRELFF. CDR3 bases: TGTGCCAGCAGTTATGAAAAGGGCAGGGAGCTGTTTTTT.

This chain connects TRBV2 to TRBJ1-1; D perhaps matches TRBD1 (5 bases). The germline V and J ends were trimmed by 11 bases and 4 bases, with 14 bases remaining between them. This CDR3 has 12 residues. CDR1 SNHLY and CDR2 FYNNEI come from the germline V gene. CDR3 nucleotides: TGTGCCGGGGGATCTTTGGGCACTGAAGCTTTCTTT. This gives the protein CAGGSLGTEAFF.

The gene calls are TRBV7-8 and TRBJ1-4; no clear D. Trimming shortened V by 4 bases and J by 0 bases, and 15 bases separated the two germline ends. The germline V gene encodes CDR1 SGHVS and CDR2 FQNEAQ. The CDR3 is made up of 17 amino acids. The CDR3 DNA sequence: TGTGCCAGCAGCTCCCTCCCAATAGGAACAACTAATGAAAAACTGTTTTTT. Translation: CASSSLPIGTTNEKLFF.

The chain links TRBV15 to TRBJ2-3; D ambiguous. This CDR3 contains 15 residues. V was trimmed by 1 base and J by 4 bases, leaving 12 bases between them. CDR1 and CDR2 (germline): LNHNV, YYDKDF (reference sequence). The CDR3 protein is CATSRGLRDSDTQYF. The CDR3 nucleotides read TGTGCCACCAGCAGAGGACTGCGAGACTCAGATACGCAGTATTTT. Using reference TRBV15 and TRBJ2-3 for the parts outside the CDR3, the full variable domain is DAMVIQNPRYQVTQFGKPVTLSCSQTLNHNVMYWYQQKSSQAPKLLFHYYDKDFNNEADTPDNFQSRRPNTSFCFLDIRSPGLGDTAMYLCATSRGLRDSDTQYFGPGTRLTVL.

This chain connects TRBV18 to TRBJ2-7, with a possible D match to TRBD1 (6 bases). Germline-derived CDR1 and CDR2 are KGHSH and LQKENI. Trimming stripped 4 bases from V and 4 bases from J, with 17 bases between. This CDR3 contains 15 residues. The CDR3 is CASSLSAGTLYEQYF. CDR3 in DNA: TGTGCCAGCTCACTTTCGGCCGGGACATTGTACGAGCAGTACTTC.

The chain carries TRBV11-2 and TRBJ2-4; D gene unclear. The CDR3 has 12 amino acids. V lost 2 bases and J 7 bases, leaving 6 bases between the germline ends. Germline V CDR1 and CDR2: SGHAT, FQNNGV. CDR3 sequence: CASSLSKNIQYF. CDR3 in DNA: TGTGCCAGCAGCTTATCTAAGAACATTCAGTACTTC.

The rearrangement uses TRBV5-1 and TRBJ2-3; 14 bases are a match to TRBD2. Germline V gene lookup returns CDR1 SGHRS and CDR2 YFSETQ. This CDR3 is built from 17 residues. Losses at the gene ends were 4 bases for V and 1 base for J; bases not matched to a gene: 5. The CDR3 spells CASSLGLAGARTDTQYF. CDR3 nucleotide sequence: TGCGCCAGCAGCCTGGGACTAGCGGGAGCTCGCACAGATACGCAGTATTTT.

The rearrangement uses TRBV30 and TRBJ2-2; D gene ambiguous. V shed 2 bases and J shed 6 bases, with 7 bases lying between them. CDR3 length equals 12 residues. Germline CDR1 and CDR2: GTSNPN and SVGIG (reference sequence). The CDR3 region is CAWSQRPGELFF. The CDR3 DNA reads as TGTGCCTGGAGTCAGAGACCCGGGGAGCTGTTTTTT.

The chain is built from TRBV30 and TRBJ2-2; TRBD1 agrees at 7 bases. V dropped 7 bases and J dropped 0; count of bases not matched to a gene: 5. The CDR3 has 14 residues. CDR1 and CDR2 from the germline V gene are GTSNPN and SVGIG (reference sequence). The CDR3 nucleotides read TGTGCCTATTCGGGACAGACGAACACCGGGGAGCTGTTTTTT. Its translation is CAYSGQTNTGELFF. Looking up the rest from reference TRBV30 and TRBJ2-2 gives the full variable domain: SQTIHQWPATLVQPVGSPLSLECTVEGTSNPNLYWYRQAAGRGLQLLFYSVGIGQISSEVPQNLSASRPQDRQFILSSKKLLLSDSGFYLCAYSGQTNTGELFFGEGSRLTVL.

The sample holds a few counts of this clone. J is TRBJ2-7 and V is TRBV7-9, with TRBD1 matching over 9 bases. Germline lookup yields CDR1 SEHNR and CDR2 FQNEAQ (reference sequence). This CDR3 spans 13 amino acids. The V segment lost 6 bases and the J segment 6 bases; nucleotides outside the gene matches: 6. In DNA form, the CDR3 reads TGTGCCAGCAGTTTGGACAGGGGCTCCGAGCAGTACTTC. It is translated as CASSLDRGSEQYF.

CDR3 nucleotides: TGTGCCATCGGAGGAGCGGGAGCTTACGAGCAGTACTTC. It yields the protein CAIGGAGAYEQYF. This chain uses TRBV7-9 with TRBJ2-7; 8 bases are a match to TRBD2. The CDR3 has 13 residues. The V gene end was trimmed by 10 bases and the J gene end by 4 bases; junction bases not matched to a gene: 9. Germline V CDR1 and CDR2: SEHNR, FQNEAQ (reference sequence).

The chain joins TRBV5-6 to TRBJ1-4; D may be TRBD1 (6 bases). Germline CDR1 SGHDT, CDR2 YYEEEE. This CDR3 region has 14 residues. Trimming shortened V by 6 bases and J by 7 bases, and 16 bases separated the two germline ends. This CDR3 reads CASTPAIRGEKLFF. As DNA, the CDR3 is TGTGCCAGCACGCCAGCCATCAGGGGTGAAAAACTGTTTTTT.

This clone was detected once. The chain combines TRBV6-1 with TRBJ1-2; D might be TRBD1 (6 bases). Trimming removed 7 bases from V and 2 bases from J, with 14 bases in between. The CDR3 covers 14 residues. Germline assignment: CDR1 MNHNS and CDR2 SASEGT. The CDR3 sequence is CASIFGQMNYGYTF. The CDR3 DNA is TGTGCCAGCATCTTTGGACAGATGAACTATGGCTACACCTTC.

The CDR3 DNA sequence: TGCAGCGTTGAACAGGGGGCTCATGGCTACACCTTC. Protein product: CSVEQGAHGYTF. This sequence joins TRBV29-1 and TRBJ1-2, with 8 bases fitting TRBD1. The V gene end was trimmed by 2 bases and the J gene end by 6 bases; junction bases not matched to a gene: 2. The CDR3 length is 12 residues. Germline CDR1 and CDR2: SQVTM and ANQGSEA.